Presented here are 22 T cell receptor beta chains from one specimen sequenced in a study of CD8 T cells in Susac syndrome. When the RNA was reverse transcribed, random hexamers were used with an input of roughly 0.45 to 1 ug. TCRdb fed the immunoSEQ multiplex PCR reads into MiXCR, producing one record per CDR3 protein. Of about 160,000 distinct CDR3 sequences listed, around 95% are singletons. Sequencing was carried out using CD4+ T cells from PBMCs. These receptors were obtained from a human donor with Susac syndrome.

The CDR3 spells CASGDVDSPLHF. The DNA for the CDR3 is TGTGCCAGCGGGGACGTTGATTCACCCCTCCACTTT. The genes are TRBV7-3 and TRBJ1-6, with a possible D match to TRBD1 (5 bases). This CDR3 is built from 12 residues. Germline CDR1 is SGHTA and CDR2 is FQGTGA. Deletions cut 8 bases from V and 8 bases from J, with 10 bases between.

The genes are TRBV15 and TRBJ2-7, with TRBD2 matching over 7 bases. The CDR3 contains 15 residues. Germline CDR1 reads LNHNV; CDR2 reads YYDKDF (reference sequence). V was clipped by 5 bases and J by 3 bases; unmatched bases: 10. The DNA for the CDR3 is TGTGCCACCAGCTACCAAGCGGGGTACTTCTACGAGCAGTACTTC. Residues: CATSYQAGYFYEQYF.

V gene TRBV29-1 combines with J gene TRBJ2-5, with 11 bases identical to TRBD1. J lost 4 bases, V lost 8 bases, and 6 bases had no gene match. Germline CDR1 SQVTM, CDR2 ANQGSEA. The CDR3 consists of 13 residues. The CDR3: CSLPGTGGETQYF. The CDR3 nucleotides read TGCAGCCTCCCAGGGACAGGGGGAGAGACCCAGTACTTC. Variable domain in full (rest from reference TRBV29-1 and TRBJ2-5): SAVISQKPSRDICQRGTSLTIQCQVDSQVTMMFWYRQQPGQSLTLIATANQGSEATYESGFVIDKFPISRPNLTFSTLTVSNMSPEDSSIYLCSLPGTGGETQYFGPGTRLLVL.

This rearrangement joins TRBV4-1 to TRBJ2-1, with TRBD1 matching 10 bases. Germline V gene data show CDR1 as MGHRA and CDR2 as YSYEKL. The length of the CDR3 is 15 residues. With 3 bases clipped from V and 7 bases from J, the junction kept 6 bases outside the gene matches. CDR3 protein: CASSHPRTGGNEQFF. DNA for the CDR3: TGCGCCAGCAGCCATCCTAGGACAGGGGGGAATGAGCAGTTCTTC.

This rearrangement joins TRBV24-1 to TRBJ2-5; D might be TRBD1 (6 bases). V was trimmed by 2 bases and J by 5 bases, leaving 14 bases between them. From germline, CDR1 is KGHDR and CDR2 SFDVKD. CDR3 length: 15 amino acids. CDR3 sequence (DNA): TGTGCCACCAGTGATTCCTCAGGGGCATTGGAGACCCAGTACTTC. It encodes CATSDSSGALETQYF.

The V and J genes are TRBV18 and TRBJ2-7; 8 bases agree with TRBD1. CDR1 is KGHSH and CDR2 is LQKENI in the germline V gene. Trimming at V came to 3 bases and at J to 4 bases, leaving 8 bases not matched to a gene. This CDR3 has 15 amino acids. The CDR3: CASSPPGQVNYEQYF. The CDR3 DNA is TGTGCCAGCTCACCTCCGGGACAGGTGAATTACGAGCAGTACTTC.

The chain has TRBV27 and TRBJ1-2; 8 bases map to TRBD1. Germline CDR1 and CDR2: MNHEY and SMNVEV (reference sequence). The CDR3 sequence is 13 residues long. V shed 5 bases and J 7 bases; nucleotides not matched to a gene: 6. DNA for the CDR3: TGTGCCAGCAGTCCTAGGACAGGGAGTGGCTACACCTTC. This gives the protein CASSPRTGSGYTF.

This clonotype was counted a single time. The chain links TRBV6-5 to TRBJ2-1; perhaps TRBD2 as D (5 bases). The CDR3 consists of 12 residues. The germline CDR1 and CDR2 sequences are MNHEY and SVGAGI. V lost 6 bases, J lost 14 bases, and 17 bases lay in between. This CDR3 is CASRPFGETEFF. In DNA form, the CDR3 reads TGTGCCAGCAGACCTTTCGGGGAGACGGAGTTCTTC.

J is TRBJ2-1 and V is TRBV4-1; no clear D. CDR3 length equals 14 residues. The V gene lost 5 bases and the J gene lost 7 bases, with 15 bases spanning the gap. Germline loops: CDR1 MGHRA, CDR2 YSYEKL. CDR3 nucleotide sequence: TGCGCCAGCAGCATCCCCGCAATGAAGAATGAGCAGTTCTTC. It codes for CASSIPAMKNEQFF.

This chain links TRBV7-2 with TRBJ1-5, with D possibly matching TRBD1 (5 bases). The V end lost 6 bases, the J end lost 7 bases, and 13 bases lay between the germline ends. Per the germline V gene, CDR1 is SGHTA and CDR2 is FQGNSA. The CDR3 covers 13 residues. The DNA for the CDR3 is TGTGCCAGCAGTCTAGGGGCAGGACAGCCCCAGCATTTT. It encodes CASSLGAGQPQHF. Complete variable domain (other parts from reference TRBV7-2 and TRBJ1-5): GAGVSQSPSNKVTEKGKDVELRCDPISGHTALYWYRQSLGQGLEFLIYFQGNSAPDKSGLPSDRFSAERTGGSVSTLTIQRTQQEDSAVYLCASSLGAGQPQHFGDGTRLSIL.

The chain joins TRBV7-3 to TRBJ2-7; D remains unclear. CDR1 and CDR2 (germline): SGHTA, FQGTGA. Trimming took off 6 bases at V and 5 bases at J, with 14 bases between the two ends. The CDR3 is 13 residues long. The chain's CDR3 is CASSSLDGDEQYF. CDR3 sequence (DNA): TGTGCCAGCAGTTCACTGGATGGGGACGAGCAGTACTTC. Based on the CDR3 plus reference TRBV7-3 and TRBJ2-7, the full variable domain is GAGVSQTPSNKVTEKGKYVELRCDPISGHTALYWYRQSLGQGPEFLIYFQGTGAADDSGLPNDRFFAVRPEGSVSTLKIQRTERGDSAVYLCASSSLDGDEQYFGPGTRLTVT.

V is TRBV5-6 and J is TRBJ1-4, with 10 bases identical to TRBD1. Trimming removed 1 base from V and 7 bases from J; junction bases left unmatched: 10. Germline CDR1 reads SGHDT; CDR2 reads YYEEEE. The CDR3 is 17 residues long. CDR3 nucleotide sequence: TGTGCCAGCAGCTTGCCGGGACAGGGGAGGAGGAGTGAAAAACTGTTTTTT. Protein sequence: CASSLPGQGRRSEKLFF.

The DNA for the CDR3 is TGCGCCAGCAGCTTGGTGACAGGTTGGAATGAGCAGTTCTTC. This encodes CASSLVTGWNEQFF. The chain uses TRBV5-1 and TRBJ2-1, with TRBD1 as a possible D gene (6 bases). Germline V CDR1 and CDR2: SGHRS, YFSETQ. V lost 0 bases and J 7 bases, leaving 11 bases between the germline ends. The CDR3 sequence is 14 residues long.

The chain uses TRBV24-1 and TRBJ2-3; no reliable D call. The CDR3 is made up of 14 amino acids. Germline-derived CDR1 and CDR2 are KGHDR and SFDVKD. V lost 4 bases and J lost 0, with 7 bases in between. CDR3: CATSDPTSTDTQYF. Written as DNA, the CDR3 is TGTGCCACCAGTGACCCGACAAGCACAGATACGCAGTATTTT.

This sequence joins TRBV28 and TRBJ1-5; D is undetermined. The V gene lost 6 bases and the J gene lost 7 bases, with 19 bases spanning the gap. Germline assignment: CDR1 MDHEN and CDR2 SYDVKM. CDR3 length: 15 amino acids. The chain's CDR3 is CASRMNLGQTQPQHF. DNA for the CDR3: TGTGCCAGCAGGATGAACCTTGGGCAGACCCAGCCCCAGCATTTT.

This chain links TRBV4-3 with TRBJ2-5; weak D call: TRBD1 (6 bases). Trimming removed 4 bases at V and 4 bases at J, with 10 bases between. CDR3 length equals 13 residues. The germline CDR1 and CDR2 sequences are LGHNA and YSLEER. The CDR3 region has the DNA TGCGCCAGCAGCCGTGGGACATCAGAGACCCAGTACTTC. It yields the protein CASSRGTSETQYF.

V usage is TRBV30 and J usage is TRBJ1-2; a possible D gene is TRBD1 (5 bases). The length of the CDR3 is 12 residues. Trimming removed 8 bases at V and 4 bases at J, with 14 bases between. Germline V gene lookup returns CDR1 GTSNPN and CDR2 SVGIG (reference sequence). DNA for the CDR3: TGTGCCAGTACGGGACGGATCTATGGCTACACCTTC. Its translation: CASTGRIYGYTF.

The chain employs TRBV7-9 and TRBJ1-4; D call uncertain. Germline V gene data show CDR1 as SEHNR and CDR2 as FQNEAQ (reference sequence). Deletions cut 1 base from V and 8 bases from J, with 11 bases between. The CDR3 has 14 residues. The CDR3: CASSLDEASEKLFF. CDR3 coding DNA: TGTGCCAGCAGCTTAGACGAGGCCTCCGAAAAACTGTTTTTT.

The chain employs TRBV20-1 and TRBJ1-5, with D unresolved. V was cut by 0 bases and J by 0 bases, with 9 bases left in between. The CDR3 contains 15 residues. The germline CDR1 and CDR2 sequences are DFQATT and SNEGSKA (reference sequence). CDR3 bases: TGCAGTGCTAGAGAACAGCCTAATAGCAATCAGCCCCAGCATTTT. Residues: CSAREQPNSNQPQHF.

This clonotype was seen just once. The chain is built from TRBV18 and TRBJ1-5; no clear D gene. From germline, CDR1 is KGHSH and CDR2 LQKENI. Trimming took off 5 bases at V and 4 bases at J, with 6 bases between the two ends. This CDR3 is 12 amino acids long. The CDR3 sequence: CASSYLNQPQHF. CDR3 DNA: TGTGCCAGCTCATACCTGAATCAGCCCCAGCATTTT.

The chain recombines TRBV15 with TRBJ2-3; 11 nucleotides line up with TRBD2. The CDR3 runs 19 residues. In germline, CDR1 is LNHNV, CDR2 YYDKDF (reference sequence). With 0 bases clipped from V and 4 bases from J, the junction kept 12 bases outside the gene matches. CDR3 sequence reads: CATSRDFLVAGGFADTQYF. In DNA form, the CDR3 reads TGTGCCACCAGCAGAGATTTTTTGGTAGCGGGAGGGTTCGCAGATACGCAGTATTTT.

The chain links TRBV7-2 to TRBJ1-5, with no clear D. This CDR3 is built from 13 residues. The ends were cut back, 6 bases at V and 3 bases at J, with 9 bases in the middle. In germline, CDR1 is SGHTA, CDR2 FQGNSA. The CDR3, as DNA: TGTGCCAGCAGTCGGGCCGACAATCAGCCCCAGCATTTT. Translating gives CASSRADNQPQHF.